Listed below are T cell receptor beta chains from one sample, sequenced in a study of metastatic and nonmetastatic thyroid tumors. With MiXCR, TCRdb reprocessed the PCR reads. The sample holds some 21,000 clones, just over 20% seen once. Sequenced input: blood. The receptor set was obtained from a female donor with papillary thyroid cancer or a benign thyroid nodule (not recorded which). Some clones in this sample may be carry-over from other donors' samples. Each CDR3 is given with its conserved first and last residue. The order of the fields is V gene, CDR3 length, D gene, clone size, J gene, CDR3 DNA, CDR3 protein. The D gene is left open where the match is weak. Expanded clones get a size class; other rows say once, few or many, or leave the size out.

TRBV9	16	TRBD2	once	TRBJ2-5	TGTGCCAGCAGCGCCCGACTAGCGGGGGGCCAAGAGACCCAGTACTTC	CASSARLAGGQETQYF
TRBV20-1	12	-	many	TRBJ1-1	TGCAGTGCTAGTGAGTCTGGGACTGAAGCTTTCTTT	CSASESGTEAFF
TRBV5-5	13	-	many	TRBJ1-5	TGTGCCAGCAGTACAAGTAGCAATCAGCCCCAGCATTTT	CASSTSSNQPQHF
TRBV4-3	15	-	many	TRBJ2-3	TGCGCCAGCAGCCAGACCCGGGGCGTTGGTAATACGCAGTATTTT	CASSQTRGVGNTQYF
TRBV15	14	TRBD2	medium-sized	TRBJ2-7	TGTGCCACCAGCAGAGATAGCGGGAGGTACGAGCAGTACTTC	CATSRDSGRYEQYF
TRBV9	12	-	many	TRBJ2-1	TGTGCCAGCAGCGCCGTTTACGGTGAGCAGTTCTTC	CASSAVYGEQFF
TRBV4-1	15	-	-	TRBJ2-7	TGCGCCAGCAGCCAATATCAGGGGGGGAACTACGAGCAGTACTTC	CASSQYQGGNYEQYF
TRBV9	12	-	-	TRBJ1-6	TGTGCCAGCAGCGTAGGGACTAGCGGGTTCCACTTT	CASSVGTSGFHF
TRBV5-1	13	-	many	TRBJ1-5	TGCGCCAGCAGCTTGCGTGGGTTTCAGCCCCAGCATTTT	CASSLRGFQPQHF
TRBV18	19	TRBD2	few	TRBJ2-7	TGTGCCAGCTCCCCTACAGGGGGAGGAACTAGCGGGAGTCGCTACGAGCAGTACTTC	CASSPTGGGTSGSRYEQYF
TRBV28	15	-	few	TRBJ2-7	TGTGCCAGCAGTATAACTATCGTGGGCTCCTACGAGCAGTACTTC	CASSITIVGSYEQYF
TRBV11-2	16	-	many	TRBJ2-6	TGTGCCAGCAGCTTCGGACTCCTCTCTGGGGCCAACGTCCTGACTTTC	CASSFGLLSGANVLTF
TRBV5-1	13	-	once	TRBJ2-7	TGCGCCAGCAGCTTGAGGGTTTCCTACGAGCAGTACTTC	CASSLRVSYEQYF
TRBV20-1	14	-	many	TRBJ2-1	TGCAGTGTCCCTCAGCACGTATCCTACAATGAGCAGTTCTTC	CSVPQHVSYNEQFF
TRBV9	14	-	many	TRBJ2-5	TGTGCCAGCAGCGTAGATGGTGGGAGTCAGACCCAGTACTTC	CASSVDGGSQTQYF
TRBV20-1	14	TRBD2	many	TRBJ2-7	TGCAGTGCTAGGGGGACTAGCGGAACCTACGAGCAGTACTTC	CSARGTSGTYEQYF
TRBV6-1	14	-	few	TRBJ2-7	TGTGCCAGCAGTGAGGAGGCATGGAACCACGAGCAGTACTTC	CASSEEAWNHEQYF
TRBV28	12	TRBD1	many	TRBJ1-2	TGTGCCAGCCGGGACAGAAGATATGGCTACACCTTC	CASRDRRYGYTF
TRBV19	14	TRBD2	many	TRBJ2-1	TGTGCCAGTAAGGGGGGTCGACTAGCGGGAGAGCAGTTCTTC	CASKGGRLAGEQFF
TRBV7-2	13	-	many	TRBJ1-3	TGTGCCAGCAGCCCCTTCTCTGGAAACACCATATATTTT	CASSPFSGNTIYF
TRBV5-1	14	-	many	TRBJ2-5	TGCGCCAGCAGCTTGGCCGGCAGCGAAGAGACCCAGTACTTC	CASSLAGSEETQYF
TRBV4-3	14	-	many	TRBJ2-1	TGCGCCAGCAGCCAAGGAGGAACCTACAATGAGCAGTTCTTC	CASSQGGTYNEQFF
TRBV11-2	15	-	few	TRBJ2-3	TGTGCCAGCAGCTTAAGTGCCGCTAGCACAGATACGCAGTATTTT	CASSLSAASTDTQYF
TRBV6-4	15	TRBD2	many	TRBJ2-3	TGTGCCAGCAGTCCACTAGCGGGAGAATCAGATACGCAGTATTTT	CASSPLAGESDTQYF
TRBV6-2/TRBV6-3	12	-	many	TRBJ1-2	TGTGCCAGCAGTTCGGACGGCTATGGCTACACCTTC	CASSSDGYGYTF
TRBV20-1	16	-	-	TRBJ2-1	TGCAGTGCTATATATCTAGAAGGGGGCTCCTACAATGAGCAGTTCTTC	CSAIYLEGGSYNEQFF
TRBV20-1	13	TRBD2	many	TRBJ2-1	TGCAGTGCTACTAGCGGGTCCCACAATGAGCAGTTCTTC	CSATSGSHNEQFF
TRBV7-9	15	-	-	TRBJ2-7	TGTGCCAGCAGCGGTGTAGTTACAGGTTACTACGAGCAGTACTTC	CASSGVVTGYYEQYF
TRBV20-1	13	-	-	TRBJ1-2	TGCAGTGCTGCTATCGCAAGTACCTATGGCTACACCTTC	CSAAIASTYGYTF
TRBV10-2	13	-	many	TRBJ1-4	TGCGCCACAAGGTATATCGGAAATGAAAAACTGTTTTTT	CATRYIGNEKLFF
TRBV7-2	13	-	many	TRBJ2-7	TGTGCCAGCAGCCCCTACGGGGCAAGAGAGCAGTACTTC	CASSPYGAREQYF
TRBV7-2	14	-	-	TRBJ2-1	TGTGCCAGCAGCTTAGCGGCGGGTGCCAATGAGCAGTTCTTC	CASSLAAGANEQFF
TRBV6-1	12	-	-	TRBJ1-6	TGTGCCACAAGGAAGGAGGGGTTACCCCTCCACTTT	CATRKEGLPLHF
TRBV6-1	16	TRBD2	many	TRBJ2-5	TGTGCCAGCAGTGCGACTAGCGGGAGGGCCTTGGAGACCCAGTACTTC	CASSATSGRALETQYF
TRBV27	17	TRBD1	-	TRBJ1-2	TGTGCCAGCAGTTTATACGCTCCGGGGACAGGGAACTATGGCTACACCTTC	CASSLYAPGTGNYGYTF
TRBV30	14	TRBD2	-	TRBJ2-1	TGTGCCTGTTCATCTAGCGGGGCCGACAATGAGCAGTTCTTC	CACSSSGADNEQFF
TRBV28	12	-	medium-sized	TRBJ2-7	TGTGCCAGCAACCGGAAGGGCTACGAGCAGTACTTC	CASNRKGYEQYF